These 30 T cell receptor beta chains were all obtained from the same sample, sequenced in a study of a mutant IDH1 vaccine in newly diagnosed glioma. Regarding time point: baseline, week 1 (first vaccination visit). Regarding treatment: pre-vaccination baseline after standard-of-care therapy. Profiled with immunoSEQ multiplex PCR; TCRdb holds only in-frame clones, not every one. The profile shows some 50,000 clones, roughly 89% of them singletons. Sequencing used PBMCs, obtained from a glioma patient treated with radiotherapy, temozolomide or both. The origin of the receptors is a middle-aged man with glioma.

V is TRBV6-5 and J is TRBJ1-5; D may be TRBD1 (6 bases). CDR1 MNHEY and CDR2 SVGAGI come from the germline V gene. V lost 0 bases to trimming and J lost 7 bases, with 16 bases between them. CDR3 size: 16 residues. CDR3 loop: CASSYSSQGLGQPQHF. Here the CDR3 DNA reads TGTGCCAGCAGTTACTCGAGTCAGGGGCTCGGCCAGCCCCAGCATTTT.

The gene calls are TRBV7-3 and TRBJ1-3; D is unclear. Trimming stripped 7 bases from V and 0 bases from J, with 10 bases between. There are 14 residues in the CDR3. CDR1 SGHTA and CDR2 FQGTGA come from the germline V gene. CDR3 nucleotide sequence: TGTGCCAGCACCAAGGTGAACTCTGGAAACACCATATATTTT. Protein product: CASTKVNSGNTIYF. The whole variable domain, filled in from reference TRBV7-3 and TRBJ1-3, reads GAGVSQTPSNKVTEKGKYVELRCDPISGHTALYWYRQSLGQGPEFLIYFQGTGAADDSGLPNDRFFAVRPEGSVSTLKIQRTERGDSAVYLCASTKVNSGNTIYFGEGSWLTVV.

This clone has a single count. The chain couples TRBV19 to TRBJ2-2; TRBD2 agrees at 13 bases. The germline gives CDR1 LNHDA, CDR2 SQIVND (reference sequence). Trimming cost V 4 bases and J 5 bases; bases outside gene matches: 13. This CDR3 is built from 19 residues. Here the CDR3 reads CASSTHLGTSGKITGELFF. CDR3 DNA: TGTGCCAGTAGTACTCATTTAGGGACTAGCGGGAAGATAACCGGGGAGCTGTTTTTT.

The rearrangement links TRBV5-1 to TRBJ2-3; D not resolved. Trimming shortened V by 1 base and J by 1 base, and 10 bases separated the two germline ends. Germline V gene sequence: CDR1 SGHRS, CDR2 YFSETQ. The CDR3 spans 15 residues. The CDR3 sequence: CASSLSIAGTDTQYF. The DNA of the CDR3 is TGCGCCAGCAGCTTGTCGATAGCTGGCACAGATACGCAGTATTTT. The whole variable domain, filled in from reference TRBV5-1 and TRBJ2-3, reads KAGVTQTPRYLIKTRGQQVTLSCSPISGHRSVSWYQQTPGQGLQFLFEYFSETQRNKGNFPGRFSGRQFSNSRSEMNVSTLELGDSALYLCASSLSIAGTDTQYFGPGTRLTVL.

The chain joins TRBV28 to TRBJ1-2; 8 positions agree with TRBD1. In germline, CDR1 is MDHEN, CDR2 SYDVKM. The CDR3 is 17 residues long. The V gene end was trimmed by 2 bases and the J gene end by 2 bases; junction bases not matched to a gene: 10. The CDR3 nucleotides read TGTGCCAGCAGTTTAAAAGGGACAGGAGCCTTCAACTATGGCTACACCTTC. It codes for CASSLKGTGAFNYGYTF.

The chain combines TRBV19 with TRBJ2-7; either TRBD1 or TRBD2 may supply D (6 bases each). Germline CDR1 and CDR2: LNHDA and SQIVND (reference sequence). The CDR3 loop spans 15 amino acids. Between the trimmed V and J ends, which lost 3 bases and 4 bases, there was a span of 16 bases. CDR3 nucleotide sequence: TGTGCCAGTAGTATTACCTCGGGGGCGCCTTACGAGCAGTACTTC. Translation: CASSITSGAPYEQYF.

The chain couples TRBV7-6 to TRBJ2-5; perhaps TRBD2 as D (7 bases). The germline CDR1 and CDR2 sequences are SGHVS and FNYEAQ. The V gene lost 6 bases and the J gene lost 6 bases, with 17 bases spanning the gap. The CDR3 runs to 14 residues. CDR3 sequence: CASSSAVGGQTQYF. The DNA for the CDR3 is TGTGCCAGCAGTTCTGCCGTCGGGGGGCAGACCCAGTACTTC.

The chain carries TRBV28 and TRBJ2-1; TRBD2 aligns across 8 bases. V lost 6 bases to trimming and J lost 6 bases; unmatched junction nucleotides: 7. CDR3 length equals 14 residues. Looked up from germline, CDR1 is MDHEN and CDR2 is SYDVKM. The CDR3 sequence: CASRGSGSRNEQFF. The CDR3 DNA sequence: TGTGCCAGCAGGGGGAGCGGGAGCCGCAATGAGCAGTTCTTC.

This clone was recorded once. The CDR3 spells CASSSGQNTEAFF. CDR3 DNA sequence: TGTGCCAGCAGCTCAGGGCAGAACACTGAAGCTTTCTTT. V and J are TRBV7-2 and TRBJ1-1, with D perhaps matching TRBD1 (5 bases). Looked up from germline, CDR1 is SGHTA and CDR2 is FQGNSA. The CDR3 sequence is 13 residues long. The V and J ends lost 4 bases and 1 base respectively, with 7 bases between them.

Of note for this clone: Other DNA sequences from this sample encode an identical CDR3 as well. The chain links TRBV14 to TRBJ2-7, with 10 positions matching TRBD1. Losses at the gene ends were 9 bases for V and 0 bases for J; bases not matched to a gene: 2. The CDR3 extends over 13 amino acids. CDR1 and CDR2 from the germline V gene are SGHDN and FVKESK. CDR3 amino acids: CARGQGSSYEQYF. In DNA, the CDR3 is TGTGCCAGGGGACAGGGGAGCTCCTACGAGCAGTACTTC.

The chain links TRBV1 to TRBJ2-7; no DNA check was done on the table's D call, TRBD2. TRBV1 is a known pseudogene. CDR3 length: 16 residues. CDR3: CTSSPGTSGSSYEQYF. DNA for the CDR3: TGCACCAGCAGCCCCGGGACTAGCGGGAGCTCCTACGAGCAGTACTTC.

The chain couples TRBV2 to TRBJ2-2; TRBD2 is a possible D gene (6 bases). Trimming stripped 5 bases from V and 5 bases from J, with 15 bases between. This CDR3 has 15 residues. Germline-derived CDR1 and CDR2 are SNHLY and FYNNEI. CDR3 protein: CASSQERASTGELFF. In DNA form, the CDR3 reads TGTGCCAGCAGTCAAGAGCGGGCCTCGACCGGGGAGCTGTTTTTT.

V gene TRBV10-2 combines with J gene TRBJ2-7; no clear D gene. Germline V CDR1 and CDR2: WSHSY, SAAADI. Trimming pared 3 bases from V and 2 bases from J, leaving 14 bases between. This CDR3 contains 15 residues. DNA for the CDR3: TGCGCCAGCAGTGACGGTGGCGCGCTCACCTACGAGCAGTACTTC. Its translation: CASSDGGALTYEQYF.

The chain couples TRBV18 to TRBJ1-5; no reliable D call. V was pared by 4 bases and J by 10 bases, with 11 bases between. The CDR3 totals 12 residues. The V gene's germline CDR1 is KGHSH and CDR2 LQKENI. CDR3 sequence reads: CASSREDGPQHF. Here the CDR3 DNA reads TGTGCCAGCTCACGGGAGGACGGCCCCCAGCATTTT.

J is TRBJ2-7 and V is TRBV28; D is undetermined. In germline, CDR1 is MDHEN, CDR2 SYDVKM. The CDR3 sequence is 11 residues long. Trimming pared 8 bases from V and 1 base from J, leaving 6 bases between. Written as DNA, the CDR3 is TGTGCCAGCCTGGGGTCCTACGAGCAGTACTTC. Its translation: CASLGSYEQYF.

V and J are TRBV5-5 and TRBJ2-5; weak D call: TRBD1 (6 bases). CDR1 is SGHKS and CDR2 is YYEKEE in the germline V gene (reference sequence). The CDR3 contains 13 residues. Trimming left V 4 bases short and J 5 bases short, with 12 bases between. The CDR3: CASSPTGSETQYF. CDR3 DNA: TGTGCCAGCAGCCCTACAGGGTCCGAGACCCAGTACTTC. The complete variable domain, with remaining parts taken from reference TRBV5-5 and TRBJ2-5, reads DAGVTQSPTHLIKTRGQQVTLRCSPISGHKSVSWYQQVLGQGPQFIFQYYEKEERGRGNFPDRFSARQFPNYSSELNVNALLLGDSALYLCASSPTGSETQYFGPGTRLLVL.

This clone occurred once. V and J are TRBV5-6 and TRBJ1-1; D ambiguous. The CDR3 contains 12 residues. V lost 3 bases and J lost 4, with 7 bases in between. Germline V lookup: CDR1 SGHDT, CDR2 YYEEEE. CDR3 protein: CASSSGGTEAFF. The CDR3 coding sequence is TGTGCCAGCAGCTCCGGAGGCACTGAAGCTTTCTTT. The variable domain in full, with the rest retrieved from reference TRBV5-6 and TRBJ1-1, is DAGVTQSPTHLIKTRGQQVTLRCSPKSGHDTVSWYQQALGQGPQFIFQYYEEEERQRGNFPDRFSGHQFPNYSSELNVNALLLGDSALYLCASSSGGTEAFFGQGTRLTVV.

The chain has TRBV4-1 and TRBJ2-2; D possibly corresponds to TRBD1 (5 bases). CDR1 is MGHRA, CDR2 YSYEKL, per germline. This CDR3 is built from 17 residues. Trimming took 0 bases from V and 5 from J, leaving 16 bases between them. CDR3 DNA: TGCGCCAGCAGCCAAGACAGGGTTAGGTTGGATACCGGGGAGCTGTTTTTT. Its protein product is CASSQDRVRLDTGELFF.

The chain has TRBV19 and TRBJ1-4, with D tentatively TRBD1 (6 bases). Between the trimmed V and J ends, which lost 10 bases and 4 bases, there was a span of 19 bases. The length of the CDR3 is 15 residues. Germline V lookup: CDR1 LNHDA, CDR2 SQIVND (reference sequence). The CDR3 region has the DNA TGTGCCACCAAACGTCGGCAGGGGCTTAATGAAAAACTGTTTTTT. The encoded protein is CATKRRQGLNEKLFF.

This CDR3 reads CASSYQGLPNQPQHF. Here the CDR3 DNA reads TGTGCCAGTAGCTATCAGGGACTACCTAATCAGCCCCAGCATTTT. The chain links TRBV9 to TRBJ1-5; perhaps TRBD1 as D (5 bases). Trimming shortened V by 8 bases and J by 4 bases, and 19 bases separated the two germline ends. CDR3 length equals 15 residues. Germline CDR1 and CDR2: SGDLS and YYNGEE.

V gene TRBV4-3 combines with J gene TRBJ2-1, with unresolved D. Germline V gives CDR1 LGHNA, CDR2 YSLEER. This CDR3 is 12 amino acids long. Trimming stripped 0 bases from V and 6 bases from J, with 3 bases between. In nucleotides, the CDR3 is TGCGCCAGCAGCCAAGAAGGCAATGAGCAGTTCTTC. This encodes CASSQEGNEQFF.

The chain is built from TRBV5-6 and TRBJ1-1; TRBD1 agrees at 9 bases. V lost 7 bases to trimming and J lost 4 bases; unmatched junction nucleotides: 8. The CDR3 has 14 amino acids. Per germline, CDR1 SGHDT and CDR2 YYEEEE. CDR3 residues: CASGKRDRVTEAFF. CDR3 in DNA: TGTGCCAGCGGGAAACGGGACAGGGTCACTGAAGCTTTCTTT. Based on the CDR3 plus reference TRBV5-6 and TRBJ1-1, the full variable domain is DAGVTQSPTHLIKTRGQQVTLRCSPKSGHDTVSWYQQALGQGPQFIFQYYEEEERQRGNFPDRFSGHQFPNYSSELNVNALLLGDSALYLCASGKRDRVTEAFFGQGTRLTVV.

This chain links TRBV6-5 with TRBJ2-1; D possibly corresponds to TRBD2 (5 bases). Trimming shortened V by 2 bases and J by 10 bases, and 18 bases separated the two germline ends. The CDR3 sequence is 15 residues long. Germline V CDR1 and CDR2: MNHEY, SVGAGI. CDR3 in amino acids: CASSYRGAAIGEQFF. The CDR3, as DNA: TGTGCCAGCAGTTACCGGGGAGCCGCTATCGGGGAGCAGTTCTTC.

The CDR3 sequence is CASSLNRDTQYF. Written as DNA, the CDR3 is TGTGCCAGCAGCTTAAACCGGGATACGCAGTATTTT. This chain connects TRBV7-2 to TRBJ2-3; D unclear. V lost 2 bases, J lost 6 bases, and 6 bases lay in between. Germline V lookup: CDR1 SGHTA, CDR2 FQGNSA. There are 12 residues in the CDR3.

The CDR3 sequence is CASSWARGSYEQYF. The CDR3 DNA is TGTGCCAGTAGTTGGGCAAGAGGCTCCTACGAGCAGTACTTC. This rearrangement joins TRBV19 to TRBJ2-7, with D uncertain. Germline V gives CDR1 LNHDA, CDR2 SQIVND (reference sequence). The V and J ends lost 5 bases and 0 bases respectively, with 11 bases between them. The CDR3 runs 14 residues.

The J gene is TRBJ1-5, the V gene TRBV10-3; D is unclear. V lost 4 bases, J lost 3 bases, and 10 bases lay in between. The germline V gene encodes CDR1 ENHRY and CDR2 SYGVKD. The CDR3 runs to 14 residues. CDR3 in DNA: TGTGCCATCAGTGCGGACGCCTCCAATCAGCCCCAGCATTTT. As protein: CAISADASNQPQHF.

This chain uses TRBV10-3 with TRBJ1-5; 8 bases agree with TRBD1. The CDR3 sequence is 14 residues long. Unmatched junction bases numbered 7, after V lost 5 bases and J lost 7 bases. Germline V gives CDR1 ENHRY, CDR2 SYGVKD. CDR3 DNA: TGTGCCATCAGTTCGACAGGGGTTCGGCAGCCCCAGCATTTT. Protein product: CAISSTGVRQPQHF.

CDR3 sequence: CASSLSAGRSGNTIYF. Here the CDR3 DNA reads TGTGCCAGCAGCTTATCAGCAGGGCGCTCTGGAAACACCATATATTTT. This rearrangement joins TRBV7-2 to TRBJ1-3; maybe TRBD1 (5 bases). CDR3 length: 16 amino acids. Per germline, CDR1 SGHTA and CDR2 FQGNSA. V lost 2 bases, J lost 0 bases, and 11 bases lay in between.

This chain joins TRBV2 and TRBJ1-5; TRBD1 matches at 11 bases. The V and J ends lost 7 bases and 5 bases, in that order; junction bases with no gene match: 4. The CDR3 length is 14 residues. CDR1 and CDR2 (germline): SNHLY, FYNNEI. CDR3 sequence (DNA): TGTGCCAGCATAATGGACAGGGGGCATCAGCCCCAGCATTTT. It codes for CASIMDRGHQPQHF. The full variable domain, in which reference TRBV2 and TRBJ1-5 provide the parts outside the CDR3, is EPEVTQTPSHQVTQMGQEVILRCVPISNHLYFYWYRQILGQKVEFLVSFYNNEISEKSEIFDDQFSVERPDGSNFTLKIRSTKLEDSAMYFCASIMDRGHQPQHFGDGTRLSIL.

The rearrangement links TRBV18 to TRBJ2-1, with 11 bases lining up with TRBD2. The germline gives CDR1 KGHSH, CDR2 LQKENI. The CDR3 is 17 amino acids. V lost 3 bases, J lost 5 bases, and 9 bases stayed unmatched. CDR3 coding DNA: TGTGCCAGCTCACCCGGGCTAGCGGGAGGCACTAACAATGAGCAGTTCTTC. This encodes CASSPGLAGGTNNEQFF.